The rows below give T cell receptor beta chains drawn from one sample of a study of cytomegalovirus exposure and HLA in healthy donors. TCRdb's copy holds only in-frame clones and misses some; the assay was immunoSEQ multiplex PCR. The data hold 150,000 to 200,000 clones, with around 74% observed a single time. Specimen: PBMCs. The receptors come from a female donor in good health and CMV-seronegative. The CDR3 runs from the conserved cysteine through the conserved F or W. Each record gives: clone size, J gene, V gene, D gene, CDR3 DNA, CDR3 protein. D genes are given only for firm matches. The size entry is marked missing in some rows and otherwise reads once, few, many or a size class.

size: NA; J: TRBJ1-1; V: TRBV6-1; D: NA; DNA: TGTGCCAGCAGTGAAGCGGATGGAGGAAGCGCTGAAGCTTTCTTT; CDR3: CASSEADGGSAEAFF
size: few; J: TRBJ1-2; V: TRBV6-5; D: TRBD1; DNA: TGTGCCAGCAGTTTACAGGGGGCCTATGGCTACACCTTC; CDR3: CASSLQGAYGYTF
size: NA; J: TRBJ2-1; V: TRBV19; D: NA; DNA: TGTGCCAGTAGTATAACGAGGAATGAGCAGTTCTTC; CDR3: CASSITRNEQFF
size: NA; J: TRBJ2-1; V: TRBV9; D: NA; DNA: TGTGCCAGCAGCCCCCGAGGTGGGTCGGCCTACAATGAGCAGTTCTTC; CDR3: CASSPRGGSAYNEQFF
size: NA; J: TRBJ2-1; V: TRBV18; D: NA; DNA: TGTGCCAGCTCCGTGGGCCGGTACAATGAGCAGTTCTTC; CDR3: CASSVGRYNEQFF
size: NA; J: TRBJ2-7; V: TRBV5-4; D: NA; DNA: TGTGCCAGCAGCTTGTATCCCTCAGGTTACGAGCAGTACTTC; CDR3: CASSLYPSGYEQYF
size: NA; J: TRBJ2-2; V: TRBV10-3; D: TRBD2; DNA: TGTGCCATCAGTGAACGGCGGGAGTCGGGGGAGCTGTTTTTT; CDR3: CAISERRESGELFF
size: NA; J: TRBJ2-1; V: TRBV27; D: NA; DNA: TGTGCCAGCAGTTCCGGAGTAGCGAGGAGCTCCTACAATGAGCAGTTCTTC; CDR3: CASSSGVARSSYNEQFF
size: NA; J: TRBJ2-7; V: TRBV30; D: NA; DNA: TGTGCCTGGAGTAAAAACAGGGACGAAGACGAGCAGTACTTC; CDR3: CAWSKNRDEDEQYF
size: once; J: TRBJ1-1; V: TRBV5-4; D: NA; DNA: TGTGCCAGCAGCACCCGGACAGTCACGCTGAACACTGAAGCTTTCTTT; CDR3: CASSTRTVTLNTEAFF
size: few; J: TRBJ2-7; V: TRBV10-1; D: NA; DNA: TGCGCCAGCAGACGGGACACCTCCTACGAGCAGTACTTC; CDR3: CASRRDTSYEQYF
size: NA; J: TRBJ1-2; V: TRBV7-3; D: NA; DNA: TGTGCCAGCAGCCCGGCAGGCAGGTCTCTGGAAGGCTACACCTTC; CDR3: CASSPAGRSLEGYTF
size: NA; J: TRBJ1-2; V: TRBV9; D: TRBD1; DNA: TGTGCCAGCAGCTCCCGACAGGGGAGTAATGGCTACACCTTC; CDR3: CASSSRQGSNGYTF
size: NA; J: TRBJ2-2; V: TRBV30; D: NA; DNA: TGTGCCTGGAGTGTACTGCGGGGAACGAGCACGAACACCGGGGAGCTGTTTTTT; CDR3: CAWSVLRGTSTNTGELFF
size: NA; J: TRBJ1-1; V: TRBV10-2; D: NA; DNA: TGCGCCAGCAGTACAGGGAAAACAACTGAAGCTTTCTTT; CDR3: CASSTGKTTEAFF
size: NA; J: TRBJ2-1; V: TRBV7-8; D: TRBD2; DNA: TGTGCCAGCAGCTTGACTAGCGGGAGGGCCTATGAGCAGTTCTTC; CDR3: CASSLTSGRAYEQFF
size: NA; J: TRBJ2-7; V: TRBV30; D: TRBD1; DNA: TGTGCCTGGAGCTATCTGACAGGGGGCTACGAGCAGTACTTC; CDR3: CAWSYLTGGYEQYF
size: few; J: TRBJ2-5; V: TRBV15; D: NA; DNA: TGTGCCACCAGCAGCCGTCAGAAGACCCAGTACTTC; CDR3: CATSSRQKTQYF
size: NA; J: TRBJ1-1; V: TRBV11-1; D: TRBD1; DNA: TGTGCCAGCAGCTTAGGGGACAGGGGGCGCGGGACTGAAGCTTTCTTT; CDR3: CASSLGDRGRGTEAFF
size: NA; J: TRBJ1-2; V: TRBV2; D: TRBD1; DNA: TGTGCCAGCAGTGAATCAGGGGGCAGGGTGTATGGCTACACCTTC; CDR3: CASSESGGRVYGYTF
size: NA; J: TRBJ1-2; V: TRBV14; D: NA; DNA: TGTGCCAGCAGCCAAGTAAACCCGACAGGTGGCTACACCTTC; CDR3: CASSQVNPTGGYTF
size: NA; J: TRBJ2-3; V: TRBV12-5; D: TRBD1; DNA: TGTGCTAGTTCCGGACAGGGTGGGGTAGATACGCAGTATTTT; CDR3: CASSGQGGVDTQYF
size: NA; J: TRBJ2-2; V: TRBV29-1; D: TRBD2; DNA: TGCAGCGTGTCGGGACTAGCGGTTACCGGGGAGCTGTTTTTT; CDR3: CSVSGLAVTGELFF
size: NA; J: TRBJ2-7; V: TRBV19; D: NA; DNA: TGTGCCAGTAGTATTACAGGGATAACCTACGAGCAGTACTTC; CDR3: CASSITGITYEQYF
size: once; J: TRBJ2-3; V: TRBV9; D: NA; DNA: TGTGCCAGCAGCGTAGCTACAGGGCGGACTTACCCAGATACGCAGTATTTT; CDR3: CASSVATGRTYPDTQYF
size: NA; J: TRBJ1-6; V: TRBV9; D: NA; DNA: TGTGCCAGCAGCGTCGGGGGGCAGAGTTCACCCCTCCACTTT; CDR3: CASSVGGQSSPLHF
size: medium-sized; J: TRBJ1-5; V: TRBV21-1; D: NA; DNA: TGTGCCAGCAGCACTCCAGGACAGGAACAGCCCCAGCATTTT; CDR3: CASSTPGQEQPQHF
size: NA; J: TRBJ2-2; V: TRBV7-9; D: TRBD1; DNA: TGTGCCAGCAGCTTGGAGACAGGGACCGGGGAGCTGTTTTTT; CDR3: CASSLETGTGELFF
size: NA; J: TRBJ1-1; V: TRBV10-3; D: NA; DNA: TGTGCCATCAGTGCCAGGGGCAGAGCTTTCTTT; CDR3: CAISARGRAFF
size: few; J: TRBJ1-2; V: TRBV19; D: TRBD1; DNA: TGTGCCAGTAGTCTCACGACAGGGGGCACGTTTACAGCTAACTATGGCTACACCTTC; CDR3: CASSLTTGGTFTANYGYTF
size: NA; J: TRBJ1-2; V: TRBV5-1; D: NA; DNA: TGCGCCAGCAGCTTGGGTTTCGGTGATGGCTACACCTTC; CDR3: CASSLGFGDGYTF
size: few; J: TRBJ2-1; V: TRBV5-4; D: NA; DNA: TGTGCCAGCAGCTGGGGGGTCAGCTACAATGAGCAGTTCTTC; CDR3: CASSWGVSYNEQFF
size: NA; J: TRBJ2-7; V: TRBV7-8; D: NA; DNA: TGTGCCAGCAGCTTCCAGGGGACCTACGAGCAGTACTTC; CDR3: CASSFQGTYEQYF
size: NA; J: TRBJ1-2; V: TRBV27; D: TRBD1; DNA: TGTGCCAGCAGTTTCTCTCCGGGGCAGGGGGGTTATGGCTACACCTTC; CDR3: CASSFSPGQGGYGYTF
size: once; J: TRBJ1-4; V: TRBV6-5; D: NA; DNA: TGTGCCAGCGGCAGGGCCAATGAAAAACTGTTTTTT; CDR3: CASGRANEKLFF
size: NA; J: TRBJ2-3; V: TRBV7-9; D: NA; DNA: TGTGCCAGCAGCTTACTGGGACATTCTAGCACAGATACGCAGTATTTT; CDR3: CASSLLGHSSTDTQYF
size: NA; J: TRBJ2-7; V: TRBV2; D: NA; DNA: TGTGCCAGCAACCCACGAAGTAGCTCCTACGAGCAGTACTTC; CDR3: CASNPRSSSYEQYF
size: NA; J: TRBJ2-5; V: TRBV6-5; D: NA; DNA: TGTGCCAGCAGTTCCCCTCCGAGCGAGACCCAGTACTTC; CDR3: CASSSPPSETQYF
size: NA; J: TRBJ2-7; V: TRBV7-3; D: NA; DNA: TGTGCCAGCAGCCTTTCGGCGGGGTCGACCTACGAGCAGTACTTC; CDR3: CASSLSAGSTYEQYF
size: NA; J: TRBJ2-2; V: TRBV30; D: NA; DNA: TGTGCCTGGAGTGTCCAGGGGTACACCGGGGAGCTGTTTTTT; CDR3: CAWSVQGYTGELFF
size: NA; J: TRBJ1-1; V: TRBV19; D: TRBD1; DNA: TGTGCCAGTAGTATAGGGGACAGGGGGCTGTCTGAAGCTTTCTTT; CDR3: CASSIGDRGLSEAFF
size: once; J: TRBJ1-5; V: TRBV5-1; D: TRBD1; DNA: TGCGCCAGCAGCTCAAATACAGGGGCGAGCAATCAGCCCCAGCATTTT; CDR3: CASSSNTGASNQPQHF
size: few; J: TRBJ2-7; V: TRBV25-1; D: TRBD2; DNA: TGTGCCAGCAGTCATGGACTAGCGGGCTACGAGCAGTACTTC; CDR3: CASSHGLAGYEQYF
size: few; J: TRBJ2-7; V: TRBV13; D: NA; DNA: TGTGCCAGCAGCCCCGGGCGGGCGGGACCCGGACCCTACGAGCAGTACTTC; CDR3: CASSPGRAGPGPYEQYF
size: NA; J: TRBJ2-1; V: TRBV2; D: TRBD2; DNA: TGTGCCAGCAGTGGGCCTAGCGGGATATCATCCTACAATGAGCAGTTCTTC; CDR3: CASSGPSGISSYNEQFF
size: NA; J: TRBJ1-2; V: TRBV27; D: NA; DNA: TGTGCCAGCAGACTCCCAGGCATCCGCTCTGGCTACACCTTC; CDR3: CASRLPGIRSGYTF
size: few; J: TRBJ1-1; V: TRBV6-5; D: NA; DNA: TGTGCCAGCAGTTACGAGGGGGACACTGAAGCTTTCTTT; CDR3: CASSYEGDTEAFF
size: NA; J: TRBJ2-1; V: TRBV7-9; D: TRBD2; DNA: TGTGCCAGCAGCTTTGGACTAGTCTACAATGAGCAGTTCTTC; CDR3: CASSFGLVYNEQFF
size: NA; J: TRBJ1-4; V: TRBV7-2; D: NA; DNA: TGTGCCAGCAGCTTCGGGGGGGGCACAACTAATGAAAAACTGTTTTTT; CDR3: CASSFGGGTTNEKLFF